The rows below give T cell receptor beta chains drawn from one sample of a study of identical twins. One entry per CDR3 protein, called by TCRdb with MiXCR from the 5' RACE reads. The sample lists 350,000 to 450,000 distinct CDR3 sequences, 18% occurring once. The specimen was naive T cells sorted from blood. The origin of the receptors is a man aged 45-60 years in good health. CDR3s include the opening cysteine and the closing phenylalanine or tryptophan. Each record gives: CDR3 protein, J gene, clone size, D gene, V gene. A D gene is named only where the DNA matches it firmly. Not every row has a clone size; where given, it reads once, few, many or a size class.

cdr3_aa: CASSRTAGARSPLHF
j_call: TRBJ1-6
clone_size: few
d_call: NA
v_call: TRBV5-1

cdr3_aa: CAISEASVTYF
j_call: TRBJ2-7
clone_size: NA
d_call: NA
v_call: TRBV10-3

cdr3_aa: CASSVTSQETQYF
j_call: TRBJ2-5
clone_size: few
d_call: NA
v_call: TRBV27

cdr3_aa: CASRLAVTDTQYF
j_call: TRBJ2-3
clone_size: many
d_call: TRBD2
v_call: TRBV6-1

cdr3_aa: CASSPGQGTEAFF
j_call: TRBJ1-1
clone_size: few
d_call: TRBD1
v_call: TRBV19

cdr3_aa: CSARPPGLVDTGELFF
j_call: TRBJ2-2
clone_size: NA
d_call: TRBD2
v_call: TRBV20-1

cdr3_aa: CASSQAAGAGSPREQYF
j_call: TRBJ2-7
clone_size: NA
d_call: TRBD2
v_call: TRBV4-3

cdr3_aa: CASSFRGLTDTQYF
j_call: TRBJ2-3
clone_size: many
d_call: NA
v_call: TRBV28

cdr3_aa: CASSPDSEGSGELFF
j_call: TRBJ2-2
clone_size: many
d_call: NA
v_call: TRBV7-7

cdr3_aa: CAGKRGGAETQYF
j_call: TRBJ2-5
clone_size: NA
d_call: TRBD1
v_call: TRBV7-9

cdr3_aa: CASSYSKVSGGYEQYF
j_call: TRBJ2-7
clone_size: many
d_call: NA
v_call: TRBV6-2/TRBV6-3

cdr3_aa: CASSETSGGVYEQYF
j_call: TRBJ2-7
clone_size: few
d_call: TRBD2
v_call: TRBV7-2

cdr3_aa: CASSQDGTGGTEAFF
j_call: TRBJ1-1
clone_size: many
d_call: TRBD1
v_call: TRBV4-3